This T cell receptor beta chain was sequenced for a study of T cells after yellow fever vaccination (dated by TCRdb to 2018 to 2020). Describing the broader study: The SMART-Seq v4 Ultra Low Input RNA kit was used to prepare libraries from fractions with low cell numbers. Blood samples were taken at several timepoints before and after primary and secondary immunization, and bulk PBMC replicates and cell subsets were isolated. Two healthy male donors, one aged 18 to 30 and one aged 30 to 39 years, were included in the cohort. To track T-cell clones before and after primary and booster YFV17D yellow fever vaccination, bulk TCR alpha and beta repertoires were sequenced longitudinally.

In the paper's terms, the treatment or condition label means: live attenuated yellow fever vaccine strain. PBMCs were isolated from peripheral blood using a standard Ficoll-Paque protocol. CD4 and CD8 T-cell fractions were isolated with Dynabeads CD4 and CD8 positive selection kits. TriZol was used to extract RNA from bulk PBMCs, CD4 and CD8 fractions, and dextramer-positive and dextramer-negative fractions. TCR cDNA was synthesized by 5'RACE template switching, which introduced a universal primer site and unique molecular identifiers. Priming for cDNA synthesis came from both the TCR alpha and TCR beta constant segments. Libraries were amplified in two PCR steps, with sample barcodes and sequencing adapters added in the second step. Libraries were sequenced on Illumina HiSeq 2500 (2x100 bp) or NovaSeq (2x150 bp). In the source study's methods: MIGEC was used to demultiplex reads and collapse the reads into UMI consensus sequences, and MiXCR was used for V(D)J alignment. Vaccine-responding clonotypes were identified with edgeR using replicate PBMC samples, with FDR below 0.01 and a log2 fold change above 5 up to day 15 being required. Bulk clonotypes were assigned CD4 or CD8 identity according to which sequenced CD4 or CD8 repertoire held them at higher abundance. TCRdb reworked the public reads: Q25 trimming with fastp, MiXCR clone assembly, productive beta chains retained. Each record represents a unique CDR3 protein, reported with the most common genes and DNA among its rows. The V and J calls reflect TCRdb's pipeline rather than the authors' work. For this sample the table gives over 110,000 distinct CDR3 sequences, of which roughly 8.2% were detected only once. The top ten clonotypes cover less than 0.85% of the sample.

Points the paper makes about the study in general: A small fraction of clonotypes appeared in both the CD4 and CD8 compartments, likely as a result of convergent recombination. Compared with the primary T-cell response, the secondary T-cell response was weaker but faster, peaking on day 5 rather than day 15. Computational filtering was needed because FACS-sorted repertoires could contain abundant contaminating clonotypes from the bulk population. After the booster, most clones that had expanded after primary vaccination were detected again (approximately 97% of CD4 and around nine tenths of CD8), suggesting broad maintenance of memory. Only a couple of donors were included in the study, so the extent to which the findings can be generalized is limited.

This clonotype was picked up many times. Its antigen has not been determined. No much larger clonotype is one base removed from it; base qualities were not supplied. At the junction V is shortened by 4 bases and J by 7 bases; bases outside the gene matches: 9. Counted from cysteine to phenylalanine, this CDR3 has 15 amino acids. This entry keeps only the CDR3 DNA: 45 bases, framed from base 1. Taken from the germline V gene, the CDR1 and CDR2 loops are MGHRA and YSYEKL. The specimen was CD4+ T cells sorted from PBMCs, collected 5 days after the yellow fever booster vaccination. The rearranged chain carries TRBV4-1 and TRBJ2-2; the central 7 bases match TRBD2. This receptor was identified in a man in his thirties or forties who received the YFV17D yellow fever vaccine. The CDR3 corresponds to CASSRALREYGELFF. Here is the DNA: TGCGCCAGCAGCCGGGCGTTGCGGGAGTACGGGGAGCTGTTTTTT.